The source of this TCR beta chain is a study of blood T cells in healthy people across ages. The study's findings and limits: Among T cells, TCR beta diversity per million cells dropped roughly linearly as age rose.

As to this clonotype: Its antigen is unidentified. A read error may be the cause here, since a much bigger clone is one base away.

A second PCR of about 7 to 11 cycles used a sample-barcoded 5' primer and a J-beta primer mix. TCRdb re-derived calls from the 5' RACE reads in MiXCR, one entry per CDR3 protein. Counted here are approximately 960,000 distinct CDR3 sequences, about 27% occurring once; the ten biggest clones make up about a tenth. The CDR3 is 15 residues long. Germline V gene lookup returns CDR1 SGHVS and CDR2 FQNEAQ. This sample was also put to use in a study of T cells of mothers and their children.

The rearrangement uses TRBV7-8 and TRBJ2-7; D is uncertain. The specimen sequenced was blood. This TCR came from a woman aged 40 to 50 in good health. Written as DNA, the CDR3 is TGTGCCAGCAGCTCACGACCGCAAATAGCCTACGAGAAGTACTTC. This translates into CASSSRPQIAYEKYF. Variable domain in full (rest from reference TRBV7-8 and TRBJ2-7): GAGVSQSPRYKVAKRGQDVALRCDPISGHVSLFWYQQALGQGPEFLTYFQNEAQLDKSGLPSDRFFAERPEGSVSTLKIQRTQQEDSAVYLCASSSRPQIAYEKYFGPGTRLTVT.